This T cell receptor (beta chain) was sequenced during a study of cytomegalovirus exposure and HLA in healthy donors. Study background: Counted in an early data release were about 85 million unique TCRs from HLA-typed donors. Notes on the study in general: A few V segments could not be told apart, such as TRBV6-2 and TRBV6-3, and were left out. Reports indicate that TCR beta sequences accurately predicted the HLA-A and HLA-B alleles of most subjects. Later, an analysis found that common viral pathogens appeared to be linked with several of the most significant clusters.

A word on this clone: The antigen is not known.

The PCR made use of 60 Vbeta and 13 Jbeta primers. Profiled with immunoSEQ multiplex PCR; TCRdb holds only in-frame clones, not every one. The table has more than 150,000 clones, about four fifths seen once. The CDR3 sequence is 12 residues long. The germline V gene encodes CDR1 SQVTM and CDR2 ANQGSEA. V was cut by 0 bases and J by 6 bases, with 8 bases left in between. The chain uses TRBV29-1 and TRBJ1-2; D gene ambiguous. Specimen: PBMCs. This TCR was recovered from a boy aged 2 to 10 in good health and CMV-seronegative. The CDR3 loop reads CSVEEQQDGYTF. For the CDR3, the DNA is TGCAGCGTTGAAGAACAGCAGGATGGCTACACCTTC.